This TCR beta chain originates from a study of cytomegalovirus exposure and HLA in healthy donors (dated by TCRdb to the late 2010s). With respect to the entire study: In an earlier analysis of around 540 of the donors, around 300 Gb of sequence data and 117 million unique TCR beta sequences from roughly 190 million T cells were reported. An early release covering roughly 600 HLA-typed donors comprised about 310 gigabases of sequencing data and around 86 million unique TCR sequences. The genetic ancestry cluster associated with self-reported Caucasian donors included 81% of the roughly 400 genotyped donors. The study aimed to test whether signatures of past pathogen exposure could be identified by cataloging public T cell receptors. The study used immunosequencing to profile the T cell repertoires of some 600 subjects and linked those repertoires to cytomegalovirus serostatus. A separate validation cohort of more than 100 different subjects was used in addition to the 666-subject first cohort. The study combined high-throughput TCR immunosequencing, statistical association of individual TCRs with disease status, and machine learning to predict cytomegalovirus infection status. A later analysis re-examined previously published TCR beta repertoires from more than 650 donors and added high-resolution HLA genotyping to investigate patterns of TCR occurrence. Rather than drawing on any new phenotypic data, the later analysis identified candidate immune exposures from TCR beta sequences and the way those sequences occurred across donors. In an earlier analysis of around 540 of the donors, high-throughput TCR beta sequencing was used to judge whether each TCR beta V gene segment behaved as functional or pseudogenic. Alongside the repertoire data, information on donor age, sex, ethnicity and CMV serostatus was compiled. In a later genetic analysis, genome-wide SNP genotypes for about 55% of the 666 donors were used, and that subset was treated as a discovery cohort. Every repertoire in the discovery cohort had been generated on one and the same sequencing platform. Both class I and class II loci were covered by HLA typing, at four-digit resolution. The number of donors typed differed by locus, with about 629-630 for A, B, C, DRB1 and DQB1, roughly 520 for DQA1, approximately 570 for DPA1, and around 460 for DPB1. Roughly 5 DR-DQ haplotypes were handled as single units for association and clustering, since linkage in the cohort was strong. On average, roughly 250,000 unique TCR beta nucleotide sequences were sequenced per donor among several hundred genotyped donors of the cohort, with 15% to 20% of those sequences being non-productive.

Notes on this clone: What this receptor recognizes is not known. Per-base qualities were not stored, and no clone one base away is much larger.

The cohort comprised around 700 healthy bone marrow donors. At the time of sampling, all cohort members were nominally healthy, though unrecorded immune exposures were likely present. The donor was CMV seropositive and belonged to the group of a few hundred seropositive cohort members. Every donor gave a peripheral blood sample, and the peripheral blood mononuclear cells from that sample were used for TCR beta sequencing. Genomic DNA extraction from the blood cell samples was performed with the Qiagen DNeasy Blood Extraction Kit. According to the germline V gene (reference sequence), CDR1 reads SEHNR and CDR2 reads FQNEAQ. The junction carries 6 bases between V and J, which are trimmed by 3 bases and 0 bases respectively. Including the terminal cysteine and phenylalanine, the CDR3 comprises 13 residues. CDR3 DNA only is kept here, 39 bases in frame from base 1. The library was built by means of the immunoSEQ multiplex PCR assay. The multiplex PCR relied on a mix of 60 forward primers for TCR Vbeta segments and 13 reverse primers for TCR Jbeta segments. The CDR3 region of rearranged TCR beta genes was amplified from genomic DNA by a multiplex PCR assay. The amplified TCR beta libraries were sequenced on the Illumina HiSeq System as 87-base-pair reads. In the source study's methods: Across the roughly 640 repertoires, a later analysis counted 78 million or so unique TCR beta chains, roughly 11 million of which were shared by at least two donors. To remove PCR and sequencing errors, raw reads were error-corrected and collapsed into unique sequences using a nearest-neighbor algorithm that merged closely related sequences. CDR3 sequences were aligned to IMGT reference sequences to assign V, D and J gene segments. For a sequence to be retained, a match of at least six nucleotides was required to both a V gene segment and a J gene segment. Rearrangements were called productive when the CDR3 lacked stop codons and stayed in frame with V and J; all others were non-productive. CDR3 was defined by IMGT convention, running from the second conserved V-encoded cysteine to the conserved J-encoded phenylalanine. The earlier analysis of about 500 of the donors excluded sequences that lacked an unambiguous match to a single V gene segment. An earlier analysis of a few hundred of the donors called V segments functional above 56.7% productive rearrangements and segregating when the between-donor standard deviation exceeded 5%. To diagnose cytomegalovirus status from the catalog of TCR beta chain sequences, a statistical classification framework was built. In a later analysis, TCR nucleotide sequences were compared against IMGT/GENE-DB human TR gene sequences so that V and J genes could be assigned. In a later analysis, CDR3 sequences and most-parsimonious VDJ recombination scenarios were assigned using the TCRdist pipeline. In a later analysis, every TCR beta chain was defined by the combination of its CDR3 amino acid sequence and its V-gene family, and reads without a unique V-gene family were dropped. As a way to deal with suspected cross-contamination and a sequencing artifact, a later analysis dropped 640 or so nucleotide sequences that were highly shared and had low generation probability. In a later analysis, a clonal expansion index was calculated for each public chain from normalized within-repertoire ranks of inferred template counts. A later analysis computed generation probabilities with a VDJ recombination model fitted to out-of-frame rearrangements, and checked the results against IGoR. In a later analysis, TCR-TCR, TCR-HLA and TCR-CMV co-occurrence was scored with hypergeometric tests, and a repertoire-size bias correction was applied to TCR pairs. To estimate false discovery rates, a later analysis permuted the HLA or CMV assignments 20 times. A later analysis grouped co-occurring TCRs with DBSCAN, adding TCRdist sequence similarity when clustering within HLA-allele-positive subsets. Co-occurrence clustering excluded repertoires with fewer than 30,000 or more than 120,000 public chains, plus five with anomalous nucleotide sharing. TCRdb took this table from immuneACCESS and kept in-frame rearrangements with V and J called. Such tables lack part of the clones; where checked against another copy, unresolved V genes explain under half of the gap, and the rest is unexplained. Clone size and V and J calls were adopted from that table, with D and trimming inferred from the DNA. The sample table contains 110,000 or so clones; only one count was recorded for over 55% of them. The ten most abundant clones make up roughly 8.3% of the sample.

Study-wide conclusions, independent of this receptor: A later analysis reported that several top co-occurrence clusters appeared linked to parvovirus B19, influenza, CMV and Epstein-Barr virus. While some public TCRs were present in many individuals, most TCR sequences turned up only very rarely across donors. It was suggested by the authors that the approach could potentially be generalized to other disease states and immunological phenotypes. A further reported finding was that TCR beta sequences accurately predicted the HLA-A and HLA-B alleles for most subjects in the first cohort. In this cohort, only TCR beta chains were sequenced, and detectable features were limited by the absence of alpha or paired-chain data. The only immune exposure information available for the cohort was CMV serostatus. Three of the identified cytomegalovirus-associated TCR beta chains were confirmed in vitro to be specific for cytomegalovirus antigens. Assigning TCR associations to individual alleles was difficult when HLA alleles, especially DR and DQ, strongly co-occurred. Because counts were too low, 15 to 20 rarely observed V segments, including chromosome 9 orphons, were excluded from the earlier analysis of 587 of the donors. In a later genetic analysis, a missense DCLRE1C variant was associated with V-gene and J-gene trimming of TCR beta chains, and the association was replicated in an independent cohort. Presence/absence analyses assumed roughly uniform sequencing depth across donors, an assumption that may not hold. The study gave a list of 150 to 200 TCR beta chains associated with cytomegalovirus. According to a later analysis, TCR association rates differed among HLA loci, with DRB1 alleles showing the most associated TCRs and HLA-C alleles showing the fewest. In a later genetic analysis, fewer N-insertions in productive TCRs were reported among donors in an Asian-associated ancestry cluster than the roughly 710-donor mean. A later analysis found that HLA-associated TCR beta chains were more clonally expanded and had lower generation probabilities than equally common non-associated chains. The sequencing pipeline was judged likely to have produced a cluster of highly shared sequence variants as a technical artifact. A later analysis found that most CMV-associated TCR beta chains appeared HLA-restricted, with HLA associations seemingly driven largely by CMV exposure. The classifier was reported to diagnose cytomegalovirus status with high specificity and sensitivity in both the original and validation cohorts. Because HLA typing was unavailable for some donors at each locus, only the typed subset was used in association tests. Because the 87-base-pair reads could not distinguish some IMGT-functional V segments, including TRBV6-2 and TRBV6-3, those segments were excluded. Linkage disequilibrium might explain the correlated functional status among segregating V segments, but an unknown experimental factor could not be ruled out. In an earlier analysis of about 540 of the donors, most TCR beta V segments were observed in productive rearrangements about 87% or about 30% of the time, broadly matching IMGT annotations. In a later analysis, 15,000 to 20,000 TCR beta sequences were associated with specific HLA alleles at a false discovery rate of 0.05.

The sequencing input was PBMCs. The V gene is TRBV7-9 and the J gene is TRBJ2-7; no D segment can be confidently identified. This receptor was identified in a young man in good health and CMV-seropositive. The CDR3 corresponds to CASSFPFSYEQYF. The DNA sequence follows: TGTGCCAGCAGCTTTCCCTTCTCCTACGAGCAGTACTTC.